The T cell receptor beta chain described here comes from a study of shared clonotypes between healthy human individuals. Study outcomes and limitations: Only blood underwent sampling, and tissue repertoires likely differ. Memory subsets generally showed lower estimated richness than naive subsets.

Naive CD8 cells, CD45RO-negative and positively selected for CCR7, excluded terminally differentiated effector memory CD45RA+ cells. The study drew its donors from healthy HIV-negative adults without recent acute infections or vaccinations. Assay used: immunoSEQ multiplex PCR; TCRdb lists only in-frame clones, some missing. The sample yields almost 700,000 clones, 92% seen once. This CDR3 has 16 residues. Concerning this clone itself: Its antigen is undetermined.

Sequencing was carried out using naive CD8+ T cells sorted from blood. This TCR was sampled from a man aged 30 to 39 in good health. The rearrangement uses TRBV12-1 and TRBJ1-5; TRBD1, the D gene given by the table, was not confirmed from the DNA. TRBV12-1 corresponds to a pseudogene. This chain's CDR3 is CASSCTAHFSNQPQHF. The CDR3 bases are TGTGCCAGCAGCTGTACAGCCCACTTTAGCAATCAGCCCCAGCATTTT.